The 23 T cell receptor beta chains given below trace back to one sample, sequenced in a study of blood T cells in healthy people across ages. Next came a second PCR, run for about 7 to 12 cycles, which used a sample-barcoded 5' primer along with a J-beta primer mix. TCRdb reprocessed the 5' RACE reads via MiXCR and lists one record per CDR3 protein. The data show 750,000 or so distinct CDR3 sequences, approximately 25% seen once. These same records also appear under a second study, on T cells of mothers and their children.

Sequenced material: blood. The source of these receptors is a boy under 18 in good health.

This clonotype was observed a handful of times. The chain uses TRBV4-3 and TRBJ1-2; 7 positions agree with TRBD1. The CDR3 sequence is 15 residues long. The germline gives CDR1 LGHNA, CDR2 YSLEER. The V segment lost 4 bases and the J segment 4 bases; nucleotides outside the gene matches: 9. The CDR3 coding sequence is TGCGCCAGCAGCCCTGGACAGGCCCCGACCTATGGCTACACCTTC. This codes for CASSPGQAPTYGYTF.

This clonotype was observed a handful of times. The junction shows a germline mismatch at one end, possibly a read error. The rearrangement uses TRBV29-1 and TRBJ2-7; maybe TRBD2 (5 bases). The CDR3 runs to 14 residues. Germline CDR1 and CDR2: SQVTM and ANQGSEA. Written as DNA, the CDR3 is TGCAGCGCTGAAGGGAGCGGAAGCTCCTACGAGCAGTACTTC. It codes for CSAEGSGSSYEQYF.

This clonotype turned up a few times. Mismatch with germline at one junction end may stem from a read error. The CDR3 DNA follows: TGTTCAAGCCGGGAAATCTCTGGAGACACCATATATTTT. Amino acid sequence: CSSREISGDTIYF. This sequence joins TRBV27 and TRBJ1-3, with no clear D. Germline loops: CDR1 MNHEY, CDR2 SMNVEV (reference sequence). This CDR3 has 13 amino acids.

The V gene is TRBV7-9, the J gene TRBJ2-7; D remains unclear. The CDR3 length is 8 residues. Germline V gene sequence: CDR1 SEHNR, CDR2 FQNEAQ (reference sequence). V gave up 6 bases and J gave up 7 bases, with 1 base separating them. CDR3 protein: CASREQYF. The CDR3 nucleotides read TGTGCCAGCAGGGAGCAGTACTTC.

V usage is TRBV20-1 and J usage is TRBJ1-1; maybe TRBD1 (5 bases). V lost 3 bases, J lost 0 bases, and 8 bases lay in between. The CDR3 contains 13 residues. The germline CDR1 and CDR2 sequences are DFQATT and SNEGSKA (reference sequence). The CDR3 protein is CSARSRVNTEAFF. The CDR3 bases are TGCAGTGCTAGGAGCAGGGTGAACACTGAAGCTTTCTTT.

The chain uses TRBV2 and TRBJ2-5; possibly TRBD2 for D (5 bases). Between the trimmed V and J ends, which lost 4 bases and 0 bases, there was a span of 12 bases. From germline, CDR1 is SNHLY and CDR2 FYNNEI. The CDR3 totals 15 residues. The CDR3 DNA is TGTGCCAGCAGTGGGGGTGAGCGGAACCAAGAGACCCAGTACTTC. Protein product: CASSGGERNQETQYF.

Concerning this clonotype itself: A much larger clonotype is one base distant, so this may be a read error. The rearrangement joins TRBV12-3 or TRBV12-4 to TRBJ1-1, with TRBD1 identical over 9 bases. The CDR3 loop spans 14 amino acids. The J segment lost 4 bases and the V segment lost 4 bases, leaving 4 bases of the junction unmatched. In nucleotides, the CDR3 is TGTGCCAGCAGTTCCGGGACAGGGAGCACTGAAGCTTTCTTT. Its translation: CASSSGTGSTEAFF.

The sample holds many counts of this clonotype. The chain carries TRBV5-1 and TRBJ2-7; TRBD1 might be the D (6 bases). The germline V and J ends were trimmed by 0 bases and 4 bases, with 8 bases remaining between them. Germline CDR1 is SGHRS and CDR2 is YFSETQ. CDR3 length: 13 residues. The CDR3 nucleotides read TGCGCCAGCAGCTTGGGGACAGATTACGAGCAGTACTTC. As protein: CASSLGTDYEQYF.

The rearrangement links TRBV7-2 to TRBJ2-1; D is possibly TRBD2 (7 bases). The germline V and J ends were trimmed by 3 bases and 6 bases, with 15 bases remaining between them. Germline loops: CDR1 SGHTA, CDR2 FQGNSA. This CDR3 spans 15 amino acids. The CDR3 nucleotides read TGTGCCAGCAGCTTGTGGGGGGGCGGTGGCAATGAGCAGTTCTTC. It is translated as CASSLWGGGGNEQFF.

The rearrangement uses TRBV4-2 and TRBJ1-1, with D tentatively TRBD1 (5 bases). Germline CDR1 reads LGHNA; CDR2 reads YNFKEQ. Trimming took 0 bases from V and 4 from J, leaving 12 bases between them. The CDR3 runs to 15 residues. The CDR3 sequence is CASSQDLREATEAFF. CDR3 DNA sequence: TGTGCCAGCAGCCAAGATCTCAGGGAGGCCACTGAAGCTTTCTTT.

The genes are TRBV4-1 and TRBJ1-4; D may be TRBD1 (6 bases). The CDR3 has 16 residues. The germline V and J ends were trimmed by 3 bases and 7 bases, with 18 bases remaining between them. Germline CDR1 and CDR2: MGHRA and YSYEKL. This chain's CDR3 is CASSQGATRGFEKLFF. Written as DNA, the CDR3 is TGCGCCAGCAGCCAGGGGGCAACACGAGGGTTTGAAAAACTGTTTTTT.

The chain carries TRBV2 and TRBJ2-1; 8 nucleotides agree with TRBD2. V was pared by 11 bases and J by 7 bases, with 7 bases of the junction left unmatched. Germline V gene sequence: CDR1 SNHLY, CDR2 FYNNEI. CDR3 length equals 12 residues. CDR3 loop: CADRTSRNEQFF. CDR3 DNA sequence: TGTGCCGACCGGACTAGCAGGAATGAGCAGTTCTTC.

This clonotype appeared a few times. V is TRBV18 and J is TRBJ2-2, with D perhaps matching TRBD2 (5 bases). The germline V gene has CDR1 KGHSH and CDR2 LQKENI. V was shortened by 0 bases and J by 5 bases, with 13 bases between the two germline ends. CDR3 size: 16 residues. CDR3 nucleotide sequence: TGTGCCAGCTCACCACCGGGAAGGGAGAGGACCGGGGAGCTGTTTTTT. It translates to CASSPPGRERTGELFF.

This clonotype was seen at least ten times. The chain links TRBV5-5 to TRBJ2-5; D gene unclear. In germline, CDR1 is SGHKS, CDR2 YYEKEE (reference sequence). The V gene lost 4 bases and the J gene lost 5 bases, with 9 bases spanning the gap. This CDR3 region has 12 residues. This chain's CDR3 is CASSPDTETQYF. The CDR3 nucleotides are TGTGCCAGCAGCCCGGATACGGAGACCCAGTACTTC. Supplemented by reference TRBV5-5 and TRBJ2-5, the full variable domain reads DAGVTQSPTHLIKTRGQQVTLRCSPISGHKSVSWYQQVLGQGPQFIFQYYEKEERGRGNFPDRFSARQFPNYSSELNVNALLLGDSALYLCASSPDTETQYFGPGTRLLVL.

V is TRBV20-1 and J is TRBJ1-2; 9 bases map to TRBD1. Germline assignment: CDR1 DFQATT and CDR2 SNEGSKA (reference sequence). With 6 bases clipped from V and 3 bases from J, the junction kept 14 bases outside the gene matches. This CDR3 is built from 16 residues. The CDR3 bases are TGCAGTGCCTTAGCCCCCCTTACAGGGGGCTACTATGGCTACACCTTC. It translates to CSALAPLTGGYYGYTF.

Only a few counts were recorded for this clonotype. CDR3 DNA: TGTGCTAGCTGTGCCGGGACAGGGATCCTGGCGTGCACAGATACGCAGTATTTT. Protein product: CASCAGTGILACTDTQYF. The chain uses TRBV7-7 and TRBJ2-3; 9 bases fit TRBD1. This CDR3 is built from 18 residues. The germline V gene has CDR1 SSHAT and CDR2 FNYEAQ (reference sequence).

The gene calls are TRBV5-1 and TRBJ2-5, with 7 nucleotides matching TRBD2. Trimming took 4 bases from V and 4 from J; bases not matched to a gene: 16. Per the germline V gene, CDR1 is SGHRS and CDR2 is YFSETQ. This CDR3 is 17 amino acids long. The CDR3 protein is CASSTPGLSRTLETQYF. CDR3 DNA: TGCGCCAGCAGCACCCCGGGACTATCCAGGACTCTAGAGACCCAGTACTTC.

This clonotype turned up a few times. This rearrangement joins TRBV7-2 to TRBJ2-5; TRBD1 might be the D (5 bases). The assigned J gene may be wrong: the sequence end matches TRBJ2-7 better. From germline, CDR1 is SGHTA and CDR2 FQGNSA. The CDR3 is made up of 14 amino acids. For the CDR3, the DNA is TGTGCCAGCAGCCGTCAGGGTGACGGCTACGAGCAGTACTTC. Translated, it gives CASSRQGDGYEQYF.

This clonotype was picked up a small number of times. The chain employs TRBV10-3 and TRBJ2-7; D unclear. The CDR3 has 13 amino acids. V was shortened by 3 bases and J by 0 bases, with 6 bases between the two germline ends. Per the germline V gene, CDR1 is ENHRY and CDR2 is SYGVKD. The CDR3 nucleotides read TGTGCCATCAGTGAAAGGAGCTCCTACGAGCAGTACTTC. The encoded protein is CAISERSSYEQYF.

The rearrangement joins TRBV24-1 to TRBJ2-5, with D tentatively TRBD1 or TRBD2 (6 bases each). Germline V gene sequence: CDR1 KGHDR, CDR2 SFDVKD. The CDR3 is 16 residues long. V was pared by 3 bases and J by 3 bases, with 16 bases between. As DNA, the CDR3 is TGTGCCACCAGTGATGGGGGGACATTATCGAAAGAGACCCAGTACTTC. It specifies CATSDGGTLSKETQYF.

The V gene is TRBV28, the J gene TRBJ2-7; TRBD1 matches 9 bases. The germline gives CDR1 MDHEN, CDR2 SYDVKM. J was trimmed by 7 bases and V by 7 bases; bases with no gene match: 14. This CDR3 comprises 15 residues. CDR3 residues: CASTRFGTGPGEQYF. Here the CDR3 DNA reads TGTGCCAGCACTCGTTTCGGGACAGGGCCTGGGGAGCAGTACTTC.

The chain joins TRBV12-3 or TRBV12-4 to TRBJ2-5; possibly TRBD1 for D (6 bases). The CDR3 extends over 14 amino acids. Trimming removed 4 bases from V and 12 bases from J, with 21 bases in between. CDR3 nucleotides: TGTGCCAGCAGTTCTGGGACAAGGCCCGAGATTAAGTACTTC. It is translated as CASSSGTRPEIKYF.

V is TRBV7-2 and J is TRBJ1-3; no clear D. CDR1 and CDR2 (germline): SGHTA, FQGNSA. The germline V and J ends were trimmed by 4 bases and 0 bases, with 10 bases remaining between them. The CDR3 is 15 residues long. CDR3 sequence (DNA): TGTGCCAGCAGCTCTATCCTGAGCTCTGGAAACACCATATATTTT. It translates to CASSSILSSGNTIYF.